This T cell receptor beta chain came from a study of blood T cells in healthy people across ages (dated by TCRdb to between 2014 and 2016). Notes on the research overall: In model experiments, template switching captured about one uniquely barcoded TCR beta cDNA molecule for every two T cells. Using deep sequencing normalized with unique cDNA molecular identifiers, the study measured how TCR beta repertoire diversity changes with age. Four age groups were formed from the donors: young (average approximately 15 years), middle-aged (less than 40), aged (around 62) and long-lived (about 80). To avoid experimental bias, donors of different ages were randomly spread across the sequencing lanes. Two additional independent replicas of 1 million unique cDNA reads from the same blood draw were analyzed for two donors (one aged 18 to 30 and one aged 80 or older). What the work shows at the level of the full study, not this receptor alone: There was a strong correlation between observed TCR beta diversity and the percentage of naive T cells measured by flow cytometry. Bulk unsorted PBMC profiling prevented conclusive comparison of naive and antigen-experienced compartments. As age increased, observed TCR beta diversity per million T cells dropped in a roughly linear way, and a significant reduction was already evident by age 40. Total diversity estimates from one million sequenced T cells were considered lower bounds and underestimates. Donor CMV infection status was unknown, potentially confounding age-related changes in expanded clonotypes. Compared with the aged group, more naive CD4+ T cells, fewer expanded clones and increased TCR diversity were shown by the long-lived group, suggesting age selection.

Concerning this clonotype: Its antigen remains unidentified. Within one base of it there is no much larger clone, and no base qualities were kept.

Systemically healthy Caucasian individuals from Russia, 39 in total and aged roughly 6 to 100 years, were included as donors. About 10 milliliters of peripheral blood were drawn from each donor into EDTA-treated Vacutainer tubes. PBMCs were isolated by Ficoll-Paque density-gradient centrifugation, with at least 6 million obtained per sample. Trizol reagent was used to extract total RNA from the PBMCs, yielding at least 5.5 micrograms per sample. Naive CD45RAhigh/CD27high T cell percentages were measured by flow cytometry on a PBMC aliquot from every donor. The library was obtained by 5' RACE. Sequencing was carried out with an Illumina HiSeq 2500. A second roughly 6 to 12 cycle PCR used a sample-barcoded 5' primer and a J-beta primer mix. A unique molecular identifier was introduced onto each TCR beta cDNA molecule by a template-switch 5' adaptor carrying 12 random nucleotides. At least 2.5 million CDR3-containing paired-end reads were obtained from each sample. All of the RNA was converted into first-strand cDNA using the Mint cDNA synthesis kit, with a TRBC-specific oligonucleotide serving as the primer. Following uracil-DNA glycosylase treatment, all cDNA underwent a first 18-cycle PCR with the universal primers M1SS and BC2_uni_R. The study's own analysis went as follows. For normalization, 1 million high-quality reads were randomly selected from each sample, with every read carrying a distinct molecular identifier. Instead of being binned into consensus sequences, reads that shared molecular identifiers were thrown out. MiTCR, with a Q25 quality threshold and the strictest error-elimination algorithm, was used for CDR3 identification, clonotype clustering and error correction. A nonparametric unseen species model with Euler transformation was used to estimate a lower bound on total TCR beta diversity. TCRdb ran its own pipeline on the public reads, namely fastp trimming at Q25 and MiXCR clone calling, and kept in-frame beta chains. Every CDR3 protein is listed once, alongside the most common genes and DNA of its rows. TCRdb assigned the V and J calls; the authors' analysis was not used. The sample profile shows over a million distinct CDR3 sequences; over 35% of them were found once. Under 20% of the sample comes from the top ten.

Looking up the germline V gene yields CDR1 SGDLS and CDR2 YYNGEE. V was cut back by 4 bases and J by 2 bases, leaving a gap of 13 bases between them. Its CDR3 holds 14 amino acids, cysteine through phenylalanine. CDR3 DNA only is kept here, 42 bases in frame from base 1. The receptor's source is a woman aged 60-75 years in good health. What was sequenced was blood. This chain is built from TRBV9 and TRBJ2-7; the D gene lacks a confident call. DNA sequence: TGTGCCAGCAGCCCACGAGGAAATGCCTACGAGCAGTACTTC. This is translated as CASSPRGNAYEQYF.